This T cell receptor (beta chain) was documented in a study of identical twins. Through template switching, a universal primer site was introduced, and the cDNA contained unique molecular identifiers. MiXCR, applied by TCRdb to the 5' RACE reads, yields one record per CDR3 protein. The sample lists approximately 210,000 distinct CDR3 sequences, around 6.5% occurring once. This CDR3 contains 12 residues. J was trimmed by 4 bases and V by 3 bases; bases with no gene match: 3. CDR1 and CDR2 (germline): DFQATT, SNEGSKA (reference sequence). These sequences were also reported in another study, on T cells expressing NK-cell markers. That investigation notes: Repertoire data for TCR beta were derived from sorted T cells (CD3+CD56+NKG2C+, CD3+CD56+NKG2C- and CD3+CD56-NKG2C+). Seven HCMV-seropositive donors and one seronegative donor made up the eight sequenced donors.

The chain has TRBV20-1 and TRBJ2-7, with 7 bases lining up with TRBD1. Sample: CD8+ T cells sorted from blood. The sequence came from a woman under 30 in good health. The CDR3 DNA reads as TGCAGTGCTAGTCAGGGGGTTTACGAGCAGTACTTC. Translated: CSASQGVYEQYF.